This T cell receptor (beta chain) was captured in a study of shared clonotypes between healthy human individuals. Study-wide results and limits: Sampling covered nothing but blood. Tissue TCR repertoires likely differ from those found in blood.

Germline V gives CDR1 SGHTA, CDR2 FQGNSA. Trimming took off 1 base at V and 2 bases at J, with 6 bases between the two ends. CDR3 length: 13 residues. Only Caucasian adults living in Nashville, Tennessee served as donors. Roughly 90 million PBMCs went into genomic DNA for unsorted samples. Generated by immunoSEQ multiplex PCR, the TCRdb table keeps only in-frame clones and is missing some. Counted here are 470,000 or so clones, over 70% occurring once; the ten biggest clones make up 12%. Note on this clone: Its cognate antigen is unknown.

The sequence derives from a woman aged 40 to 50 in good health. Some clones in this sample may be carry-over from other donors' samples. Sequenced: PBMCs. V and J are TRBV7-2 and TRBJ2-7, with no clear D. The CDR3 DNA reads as TGTGCCAGCAGCTTAGTAAACCCCTACGAGCAGTACTTC. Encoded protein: CASSLVNPYEQYF.